This entry lists 32 T cell receptor beta chains sequenced from one sample in a study of CD8+ T cells in alopecia areata. As to time point: mouse skin 6 weeks after grafting, around onset of hair loss. Sequencing relied on a cDNA template that was reverse transcribed from extracted RNA. TCRdb's table, derived via immunoSEQ multiplex PCR, lists solely in-frame clones and lacks some. Captured here are a few thousand clones, none seen once; the top ten comprise roughly 24%. The sample consisted of skin, taken at week 6. Receptors originate from a C3H/HeJ mouse with alopecia areata. Strain haplotype at MHC: H2-k.

Of note for this clone: Gene and germline names: mouse. Read data end 4 residues before the CDR3 end; the end is taken from the germline J gene. The rearrangement uses TRBV13-2 and TRBJ2-3; 8 bases fit TRBD2. CDR1 NNHNN and CDR2 SYGAGS come from the germline V gene (reference sequence). V shed 1 base and J 3 bases; nucleotides not matched to a gene: 4. The CDR3 runs 15 residues. The covered CDR3 bases are TGTGCCAGCGGTGATAAGTCTGGGGGGGCAGAA. Translated, it gives CASGDKSGGAE. From start to end, the CDR3 is CASGDKSGGAETLYF.

This clone occurred a few times. These gene names are mouse names. The CDR3: CASGGSGRDEQYF. CDR3 DNA (partial): TGTGCCAGCGGTGGATCAGGGAGAGAT. V usage is TRBV13-2 and J usage is TRBJ2-7; the D gene is possibly TRBD1 (5 bases). The read gets to within 4 residues of the CDR3 end, and the germline J gene fills in the rest. The V gene's germline CDR1 is NNHNN and CDR2 SYGAGS (reference sequence). CDR3 size: 13 residues.

This clone has more than one count but fewer than ten. Any gene name here is a mouse gene name. Read sequence stops 4 residues before the CDR3 end, and the germline J gene provides the missing end. The chain recombines TRBV5 with TRBJ2-7, with 9 bases identical to TRBD2. The CDR3 length is 14 residues. The V segment lost 3 bases and the J segment 0 bases; nucleotides outside the gene matches: 0. The germline V gene encodes CDR1 LGHNA and CDR2 YNLKQL (reference sequence). CDR3 loop: CASSHWGGSYEQYF. The sequenced part of the CDR3 DNA is TGTGCCAGCAGCCACTGGGGGGGCTCCTAT.

Many counts were recorded for this clone. The genes and germline here are from mouse. The CDR3 end is not reached by the read, which stops 4 residues before it; the germline J gene fills it in. V gene TRBV19 combines with J gene TRBJ2-7; 8 bases are a match to TRBD2. Germline V gives CDR1 FNHDT, CDR2 SITEND (reference sequence). The CDR3 spans 14 residues. The CDR3 reads CASSITWGAYEQYF. The CDR3 DNA, read in part, is TGTGCCAGCAGTATAACCTGGGGGGCATAT. The full variable domain, its missing parts supplied by reference TRBV19 and TRBJ2-7, is GGIITQTPKFLIGQEGQKLTLKCQQNFNHDTMYWYRQDSGKGLRLIYYSITENDLQKGDLSEGYDASREKKSSFSLTVTSAQKNEMAVFLCASSITWGAYEQYFGPGTRLTVL.

This clone was seen repeatedly, ten times or more. Mouse gene names and germline throughout. The DNA read from the CDR3 is TGTGCTAGCAGTAGGGACAGGACAAACACA. Amino acid sequence: CASSRDRTNT. The CDR3, in full, reads CASSRDRTNTEVFF. The J gene is TRBJ1-1, the V gene TRBV17, with 7 positions matching TRBD1. The DNA ends 4 residues before the CDR3 does, and the rest of the CDR3 is filled in from the germline J gene. The CDR3 length is 14 residues. With 3 bases clipped from V and 0 bases from J, the junction kept 1 base outside the gene matches. The germline V gene has CDR1 MNHDT and CDR2 YYDKIL. Full variable domain (outside the CDR3, taken from reference TRBV17 and TRBJ1-1): DTTVKQNPRYKLARVGKPVNLICSQTMNHDTMYWYQKKPNQAPKLLLFYYDKILNREADTFEKFQSSRPNNSFCSLYIGSAGLEYSAMYLCASSRDRTNTEVFFGKGTRLTVV.

Many counts were recorded for this clone. Gene names are the mouse ones. Sequencing ends 4 residues short of the CDR3 end; the germline J gene provides the rest. The gene calls are TRBV31 and TRBJ2-3, with 8 positions matching TRBD2. V lost 0 bases to trimming and J lost 1 base; unmatched junction nucleotides: 0. The CDR3 length is 14 residues. The germline gives CDR1 GKSSPN, CDR2 SITVG. The CDR3: CAWSLLGGAETLYF. CDR3 bases read: TGTGCCTGGAGTCTACTGGGGGGTGCAGAA.

Turning to this clone: The genes are named according to mouse. The read ends 4 residues before the CDR3 terminus; that terminus is restored from the germline J gene. V and J are TRBV24 and TRBJ2-3, with D perhaps TRBD1 (5 bases). V was clipped by 1 base and J by 0 bases, with 8 bases between them. The CDR3 is made up of 15 amino acids. CDR1 and CDR2 (germline): KGHTA, FRNEEI. The sequenced CDR3 bases are TGTGCCAGCAGTCTGTCCAGGGTGAGTGCAGAA. This translates into CASSLSRVSAE. From start to end, the CDR3 is CASSLSRVSAETLYF.

This clone was picked up many times. Genes here carry mouse names. The read comes to an end 4 residues before the CDR3 does, leaving the germline J gene to fill in the end. The rearrangement links TRBV13-3 to TRBJ2-1, with a possible D match to TRBD1 (6 bases). This CDR3 is 15 amino acids long. V shed 0 bases and J shed 0 bases, with 7 bases lying between them. CDR1 is NNHDY and CDR2 is SYVADS in the germline V gene. CDR3 loop: CASSDGDNNYAEQFF. The sequenced part of the CDR3 DNA is TGTGCCAGCAGTGATGGGGACAATAACTATGCT.

This clone occurred many times. Germline and genes here are mouse. Read sequence stops 4 residues before the CDR3 end, and the germline J gene provides the missing end. The gene calls are TRBV13-2 and TRBJ2-5; TRBD2 aligns across 8 bases. The CDR3 loop spans 15 amino acids. Trimming removed 4 bases from V and 0 bases from J; junction bases left unmatched: 4. The germline V gene encodes CDR1 NNHNN and CDR2 SYGAGS (reference sequence). CDR3 DNA, as far as it was read: TGTGCCAGCGGTACTGGGGGAGATAACCAAGAC. It translates to CASGTGGDNQD. The whole CDR3 protein reads CASGTGGDNQDTQYF.

Concerning this clone: Here the gene names and germline are mouse. Read coverage stops 4 residues before the CDR3 terminus; the germline J gene supplies the remainder. V and J are TRBV19 and TRBJ2-1, with 9 bases lining up with TRBD1. V shed 4 bases and J 3 bases; nucleotides not matched to a gene: 2. This CDR3 region has 14 residues. Germline lookup yields CDR1 FNHDT and CDR2 SITEND (reference sequence). The part of the CDR3 DNA that was read is TGTGCCAGCAGTCCGACAGGGGGCTATGCT. Protein product: CASSPTGGYA. The full CDR3 protein reads CASSPTGGYAEQFF.

With regard to this clone: Gene names and germline refer to mouse. Read sequence stops 4 residues before the CDR3 end, and the germline J gene provides the missing end. The chain joins TRBV14 to TRBJ1-2; weak D call: TRBD1 (5 bases). CDR1 is SGHDT and CDR2 is FRDEAV in the germline V gene. Deletions cut 3 bases from V and 0 bases from J, with 6 bases between. This CDR3 comprises 13 residues. The CDR3 here is CASSWGANSDYTF. CDR3 bases read: TGTGCCAGCAGTTGGGGGGCAAACTCC.

This clone was observed a handful of times. The genes are named according to mouse. The read terminates 4 residues before the CDR3 end, so the remaining end is supplied by the germline J gene. The chain employs TRBV1 and TRBJ2-7; 10 positions match TRBD1. The CDR3 loop spans 14 amino acids. Germline loops: CDR1 NSQYPW, CDR2 LRSPGD (reference sequence). The CDR3 DNA, read in part, is TGCACCTGCAGGGCCCGGGACAGGGGATAT. Translating it yields CTCRARDRGY. The whole CDR3 protein reads CTCRARDRGYEQYF.

This clone was detected a few times. These gene names are mouse names. The read terminates 4 residues before the CDR3 end, so the remaining end is supplied by the germline J gene. The rearrangement joins TRBV1 to TRBJ2-3, with TRBD1 matching over 9 bases. The CDR3 extends over 15 amino acids. CDR1 and CDR2 from the germline V gene are NSQYPW and LRSPGD (reference sequence). The ends lost 3 bases at V and 2 bases at J; junction bases unmatched: 3. CDR3 loop: CTCSAGTGSAETLYF. The CDR3 DNA, read in part, is TGCACCTGCAGTGCCGGGACAGGGTCTGCAGAA. Full variable domain (missing parts from reference TRBV1 and TRBJ2-3): VTLLEQNPRWRLVPRGQAVNLRCILKNSQYPWMSWYQQDLQKQLQWLFTLRSPGDKEVKSLPGADYLATRVTDTELRLQVANMSQGRTLYCTCSAGTGSAETLYFGSGTRLTVL.

This clone showed up many times. The gene symbols are mouse symbols. The CDR3 is cut off 4 residues early in the read; its end comes from the germline J gene. The chain joins TRBV12-2 to TRBJ2-7, with TRBD2 matching over 8 bases. Germline V gene lookup returns CDR1 SGHLS and CDR2 HYDKME. The CDR3 consists of 13 residues. The CDR3 here is CASSLDWGYEQYF. Incomplete CDR3 DNA: TGTGCCAGCTCTCTCGACTGGGGATAT.

This clone was found many times. The gene names here belong to mouse. Read data end 4 residues before the CDR3 end; the end is taken from the germline J gene. V is TRBV1 and J is TRBJ1-1; TRBD1 matches 9 bases. The V gene's germline CDR1 is NSQYPW and CDR2 LRSPGD (reference sequence). This CDR3 has 14 residues. CDR3 region: CTCSAGQGEREVFF. CDR3 DNA, as far as it was read: TGCACCTGCAGTGCAGGACAGGGGGAGAGA.

This clone appeared many times. Mouse gene names and germline throughout. The CDR3 sequence is CASSDAWTGGFAEQFF. Partial CDR3 DNA: TGTGCCAGCAGTGATGCTTGGACTGGGGGGTTTGCT. The rearrangement uses TRBV13-1 and TRBJ2-1; the match to TRBD2 covers 11 bases. The missing CDR3 end, 4 residues past where the read stops, is filled in from the germline J gene. V dropped 0 bases and J dropped 6; count of bases not matched to a gene: 5. The germline CDR1 and CDR2 sequences are NSHNY and SYGAGN. The CDR3 totals 16 residues.

This clone came up many times. These gene names are mouse names. The CDR3 extends 4 residues past the end of the read, so its final part is completed from the germline J gene. The chain links TRBV16 to TRBJ2-1, with unresolved D. The length of the CDR3 is 15 residues. The V and J ends lost 0 bases and 1 base respectively, with 7 bases between them. Germline V CDR1 and CDR2: SGHSA, FRNQAP. CDR3: CASSLDLWNYAEQFF. Partial CDR3 DNA: TGTGCAAGCAGCTTAGATCTCTGGAACTATGCT.

The table lists this clone with many counts. Gene names refer to mouse genes. The CDR3 region is CASSGTGGSEAETLYF. Partial CDR3 DNA: TGTGCCAGCAGTGGGACTGGGGGGTCGGAGGCAGAA. The V call is TRBV13-1, the J call TRBJ2-3, with 11 bases that match TRBD2. The sequenced fragment ends 4 residues before the CDR3 boundary, so the rest is inferred from the germline J gene. CDR1 is NSHNY, CDR2 SYGAGN, per germline. This CDR3 contains 16 residues. V was clipped by 3 bases and J by 3 bases; unmatched bases: 6.

Notes on this clone: Mouse names are used for the genes. The missing CDR3 end, 4 residues past where the read stops, is filled in from the germline J gene. The chain joins TRBV13-2 to TRBJ2-5; 12 positions match TRBD2. Per germline, CDR1 NNHNN and CDR2 SYGAGS (reference sequence). The CDR3 runs to 15 residues. The DNA read from the CDR3 is TGTGCCAGCGGTGATTGGGACTGGGGGGAAGAC. This codes for CASGDWDWGED. The CDR3 in full is CASGDWDWGEDTQYF.

This clone was observed a few times. Genes here carry mouse names. The CDR3 sequence: CASSSGTGGADTGQLYF. Partial CDR3 DNA: TGTGCCAGCAGCTCCGGGACTGGGGGGGCAGACACCGGG. This chain joins TRBV14 and TRBJ2-2; 14 nucleotides agree with TRBD2. The missing CDR3 end, 4 residues past where the read stops, is filled in from the germline J gene. Germline CDR1 is SGHDT and CDR2 is FRDEAV. J was trimmed by 3 bases and V by 5 bases; bases with no gene match: 6. The CDR3 spans 17 residues.

This clone ranks as medium-sized. The germline and genes are mouse ones. Read sequence stops 4 residues before the CDR3 end, and the germline J gene provides the missing end. The chain combines TRBV13-1 with TRBJ2-1, with TRBD1 matching over 10 bases. The CDR3 has 15 residues. V lost 2 bases, J lost 5 bases, and 4 bases stayed unmatched. Germline assignment: CDR1 NSHNY and CDR2 SYGAGN. CDR3 DNA (partial): TGTGCCAGCAGTGACCCCGGGACAGGGGATGCT. Protein: CASSDPGTGDA. In full, the CDR3 is CASSDPGTGDAEQFF.

This clone was observed many times. Mouse gene names and germline throughout. The read comes to an end 4 residues before the CDR3 does, leaving the germline J gene to fill in the end. The chain employs TRBV1 and TRBJ2-1; 12 bases are a match to TRBD1. The CDR3 spans 16 residues. Germline V gene lookup returns CDR1 NSQYPW and CDR2 LRSPGD (reference sequence). V gave up 0 bases and J gave up 6 bases; unmatched junction bases: 3. CDR3 bases read: TGCACCTGCAGTGCAGATGGGACAGGGGGCGGTGCT. Translating it yields CTCSADGTGGGA. The entire CDR3 protein is CTCSADGTGGGAEQFF.

This clone was counted a few times. All gene names here are mouse names. The read ends 4 residues early relative to the CDR3; the germline J gene fills the gap. The chain links TRBV13-3 to TRBJ2-5; D may be TRBD1 (6 bases). CDR1 NNHDY and CDR2 SYVADS come from the germline V gene. This CDR3 has 14 amino acids. CDR3 DNA (partial): TGTGCCAGCAGTGATGCCGGGACAAAAGAC. Its protein product is CASSDAGTKD. The CDR3 in its entirety is CASSDAGTKDTQYF.

Comment on this clone: Genes and germline come from the mouse. The observed sequence ends 3 residues before the CDR3 terminus, with the missing tail filled in from the germline J gene. This chain uses TRBV13-3 with TRBJ1-3, with 9 positions matching TRBD1. V shed 5 bases, J shed 2 bases, and the junction held 2 bases outside the gene matches. This CDR3 spans 14 amino acids. CDR1 and CDR2 from the germline V gene are NNHDY and SYVADS. CDR3 in amino acids: CASRGQGPGNTLYF. CDR3 DNA (partial): TGTGCCAGCAGGGGACAGGGACCTGGAAATACG. Combining the CDR3 with reference TRBV13-3 and TRBJ1-3 gives the whole variable domain EAAVTQSPRSKVAVTGGKVTLSCHQTNNHDYMYWYRQDTGHGLRLIHYSYVADSTEKGDIPDGYKASRPSQENFSLILELASLSQTAVYFCASRGQGPGNTLYFGEGSRLIVV.

This clone is labeled medium-sized. Gene labels here are mouse ones. CDR3 DNA (partial): TGTGCTAGCAGTAGAGATAGGATGGGAACAGGGGAT. Its translation is CASSRDRMGTGD. In full, the CDR3 reads CASSRDRMGTGDEQYF. The rearrangement uses TRBV17 and TRBJ2-7; 7 nucleotides align to TRBD1. The read falls 4 residues short of the CDR3 end, and the missing part is taken from the germline J gene. Looked up from germline, CDR1 is MNHDT and CDR2 is YYDKIL. The CDR3 length is 16 residues. The variable domain in full, completed from reference TRBV17 and TRBJ2-7, reads DTTVKQNPRYKLARVGKPVNLICSQTMNHDTMYWYQKKPNQAPKLLLFYYDKILNREADTFEKFQSSRPNNSFCSLYIGSAGLEYSAMYLCASSRDRMGTGDEQYFGPGTRLTVL.

In this sample, this clone turned up a few times. The gene symbols are mouse symbols. The observed sequence ends 4 residues before the CDR3 terminus, with the missing tail filled in from the germline J gene. The rearrangement uses TRBV1 and TRBJ2-7; 9 nucleotides line up with TRBD2. CDR1 NSQYPW and CDR2 LRSPGD come from the germline V gene (reference sequence). The CDR3 totals 14 residues. The part of the CDR3 DNA that was read is TGCACCTGCAGTGCAGCGACTGGGGGTTAT. Its protein is CTCSAATGGY. The whole CDR3 sequence reads CTCSAATGGYEQYF.

With respect to this clone: Any gene name here is a mouse gene name. The read halts 4 residues ahead of the CDR3 end, with the missing end drawn from the germline J gene. V usage is TRBV14 and J usage is TRBJ2-7; 7 bases are shared with TRBD2. The V gene's germline CDR1 is SGHDT and CDR2 FRDEAV. The CDR3 loop spans 14 amino acids. The ends lost 0 bases at V and 0 bases at J; junction bases unmatched: 0. Incomplete CDR3 DNA: TGTGCCAGCAGTTTCTGGGGGGGCTCCTAT. It codes for CASSFWGGSY. In full, the CDR3 reads CASSFWGGSYEQYF.

For this clone: Here the gene names and germline are mouse. The CDR3 extends 4 residues past the end of the read, so its final part is completed from the germline J gene. The chain is built from TRBV13-2 and TRBJ2-2; D perhaps matches TRBD2 (6 bases). The germline V and J ends were trimmed by 0 bases and 0 bases, with 12 bases remaining between them. The CDR3 runs 17 residues. The V gene's germline CDR1 is NNHNN and CDR2 SYGAGS (reference sequence). The sequenced part of the CDR3 DNA is TGTGCCAGCGGTGATGCTGTCTGGGGATCAAACACCGGG. Translated: CASGDAVWGSNTG. The whole CDR3 is CASGDAVWGSNTGQLYF.

This clone showed up many times. Germline and genes: mouse. Sequencing ends 4 residues short of the CDR3 end; the germline J gene provides the rest. The chain joins TRBV13-2 to TRBJ1-2; a weak D match, TRBD1 (6 bases). CDR3 length equals 15 residues. Germline V gene sequence: CDR1 NNHNN, CDR2 SYGAGS (reference sequence). Deletions cut 3 bases from V and 0 bases from J, with 12 bases between. CDR3 bases read: TGTGCCAGCGGTGCCCCCGGGACAACAAACTCC. Its translation is CASGAPGTTNS. The full CDR3 protein reads CASGAPGTTNSDYTF.

This clone was observed a few times. The gene symbols are mouse symbols. The read stops 4 residues short of the end of the CDR3; the missing end is completed from the germline J gene. J is TRBJ2-3 and V is TRBV3; 12 nucleotides agree with TRBD2. Germline V CDR1 and CDR2: SNHLY, FYNGKV (reference sequence). The CDR3 runs 19 residues. The ends lost 1 base at V and 0 bases at J; junction bases unmatched: 8. CDR3 DNA (partial): TGTGCCAGCAGCTTAGGGGGGGACTGGGGGGCCCATAGTGCAGAA. It yields the protein CASSLGGDWGAHSAE. The full CDR3 protein is CASSLGGDWGAHSAETLYF.

This clone was counted many times. Germline and genes: mouse. The read terminates 3 residues ahead of where the CDR3 ends, so the germline J gene completes it. The chain links TRBV12-2 to TRBJ1-6; 10 nucleotides match TRBD1. TRBJ1-6 is an open reading frame, and its role is uncertain. The CDR3 is 15 amino acids. Germline CDR1 is SGHLS and CDR2 is HYDKME. J lost 8 bases, V lost 0 bases, and 3 bases had no gene match. The covered CDR3 bases are TGTGCCAGCTCTCTCGAGGGACAGGGGTATTCGCCC. Its translation: CASSLEGQGYSP. The full CDR3 protein reads CASSLEGQGYSPLYF.

This clone appeared a few times. Gene names are mouse gene names. The read halts 4 residues ahead of the CDR3 end, with the missing end drawn from the germline J gene. The rearrangement uses TRBV13-2 and TRBJ1-1; 8 nucleotides align to TRBD1. The CDR3 length is 14 residues. V dropped 3 bases and J dropped 0; count of bases not matched to a gene: 1. CDR1 NNHNN and CDR2 SYGAGS come from the germline V gene (reference sequence). The CDR3 sequence is CASGGTGSNTEVFF. The sequenced part of the CDR3 DNA is TGTGCCAGCGGTGGGACAGGGTCAAACACA.